One and the same sample provided the 24 T cell receptor beta chains below, sequenced in a study of a mutant IDH1 vaccine in newly diagnosed glioma. These receptors have no known antigen. Specified time point: week 23, last vaccination. Mutant IDH1 20-mer peptide, at 300 ug, made up each vaccine dose, with topical imiquimod. The protocol was immunoSEQ multiplex PCR, while the TCRdb copy is restricted to in-frame clones and leaves out a portion. The sample lists approximately 45,000 clones, about 91% occurring once. The sequences come from PBMCs, collected from a glioma patient whose treatment included an IDH1 peptide vaccine. Receptor source: a man aged 50-59 years with glioma.

The chain uses TRBV30 and TRBJ1-6; D possibly corresponds to TRBD1 (6 bases). CDR3 length equals 17 residues. Deletions cut 2 bases from V and 0 bases from J, with 14 bases between. The germline V gene encodes CDR1 GTSNPN and CDR2 SVGIG (reference sequence). The CDR3 sequence: CAWSIAGASSYNSPLHF. Here the CDR3 DNA reads TGTGCCTGGAGTATTGCGGGGGCCAGCTCCTATAATTCACCCCTCCACTTT.

This chain uses TRBV30 with TRBJ2-5, with 7 bases aligning to TRBD2. Germline loops: CDR1 GTSNPN, CDR2 SVGIG (reference sequence). The CDR3 is made up of 11 amino acids. The trim removed 2 bases at V and 9 bases at J, leaving 3 bases unmatched. The chain's CDR3 is CAWSMAGAQYF. CDR3 nucleotide sequence: TGTGCCTGGAGTATGGCGGGGGCCCAGTACTTC.

The chain has TRBV29-1 and TRBJ2-3, with 12 nucleotides matching TRBD2. Germline V gene lookup returns CDR1 SQVTM and CDR2 ANQGSEA. The J segment lost 3 bases and the V segment lost 5 bases, leaving 6 bases of the junction unmatched. The CDR3 totals 15 residues. The CDR3 region has the DNA TGCAGCGTTCGGACTAGCGGGATTATTACAGATACGCAGTATTTT. It encodes CSVRTSGIITDTQYF.

The chain carries TRBV4-1 and TRBJ1-1; 7 positions agree with TRBD1. V trimming: 1 base; J trimming: 1 base; junction bases outside the gene matches: 0. The CDR3 runs 14 residues. Germline CDR1 MGHRA, CDR2 YSYEKL. The DNA of the CDR3 is TGCGCCAGCAGCCAAGGGGACAGGAACACTGAAGCTTTCTTT. Amino acid sequence: CASSQGDRNTEAFF.

The chain uses TRBV7-2 and TRBJ1-5, with a weak D call TRBD1 (5 bases). V was trimmed by 1 base and J by 7 bases, leaving 8 bases between them. In germline, CDR1 is SGHTA, CDR2 FQGNSA. There are 13 residues in the CDR3. The CDR3 loop reads CASSLGGGQPQHF. In DNA, the CDR3 is TGTGCCAGCAGCTTAGGGGGCGGACAGCCCCAGCATTTT. The entire variable domain, with the rest obtained from reference TRBV7-2 and TRBJ1-5, is as follows: GAGVSQSPSNKVTEKGKDVELRCDPISGHTALYWYRQSLGQGLEFLIYFQGNSAPDKSGLPSDRFSAERTGGSVSTLTIQRTQQEDSAVYLCASSLGGGQPQHFGDGTRLSIL.

The chain links TRBV27 to TRBJ2-1; 7 bases agree with TRBD2. Germline assignment: CDR1 MNHEY and CDR2 SMNVEV (reference sequence). The CDR3 spans 15 residues. Trimming removed 1 base from V and 4 bases from J; junction bases left unmatched: 4. The CDR3 here is CASSLYGGGYNEQFF. DNA for the CDR3: TGTGCCAGCAGTTTATATGGGGGGGGTTACAATGAGCAGTTCTTC.

The genes are TRBV19 and TRBJ2-5; the D is unclear. Germline V lookup: CDR1 LNHDA, CDR2 SQIVND (reference sequence). The CDR3 has 16 residues. The V end was cut by 3 bases, the J end by 5 bases, with 19 bases between. The CDR3, as DNA: TGTGCCAGTAGTATTCCCCTAGGCACCACAAGGGAGACCCAGTACTTC. It codes for CASSIPLGTTRETQYF. Filled out from reference TRBV19 and TRBJ2-5, the complete variable domain reads DGGITQSPKYLFRKEGQNVTLSCEQNLNHDAMYWYRQDPGQGLRLIYYSQIVNDFQKGDIAEGYSVSREKKESFPLTVTSAQKNPTAFYLCASSIPLGTTRETQYFGPGTRLLVL.

This chain's CDR3 is CASSRDGTVYGYTF. In nucleotides, the CDR3 is TGCGCCAGCAGCCGTGACGGGACAGTCTATGGCTACACCTTC. The rearrangement joins TRBV4-3 to TRBJ1-2; 7 nucleotides match TRBD1. The CDR3 sequence is 14 residues long. CDR1 and CDR2 from the germline V gene are LGHNA and YSLEER. V was pared by 4 bases and J by 4 bases, with 6 bases of the junction left unmatched.

The rearrangement uses TRBV28 and TRBJ2-2; unclear D gene. This CDR3 has 15 amino acids. Germline V CDR1 and CDR2: MDHEN, SYDVKM. V was clipped by 7 bases and J by 2 bases, with 14 bases between them. CDR3: CASNADRVNTGELFF. As DNA, the CDR3 is TGTGCCAGCAATGCGGACCGGGTAAACACCGGGGAGCTGTTTTTT.

This rearrangement joins TRBV4-2 to TRBJ1-5; D gene ambiguous. Germline CDR1 LGHNA, CDR2 YNFKEQ. The V and J ends lost 4 bases and 1 base respectively, with 5 bases between them. CDR3 length equals 13 residues. The CDR3 sequence is CASSRGSNQPQHF. CDR3 DNA: TGTGCCAGCAGCCGTGGGAGCAATCAGCCCCAGCATTTT.

Written as DNA, the CDR3 is TGTGCCAGCAGCCGGGGGTGGGATGAAAAACTGTTTTTT. Translated: CASSRGWDEKLFF. This rearrangement joins TRBV27 to TRBJ1-4; possibly TRBD1 for D (5 bases). Germline CDR1 is MNHEY and CDR2 is SMNVEV (reference sequence). The CDR3 totals 13 residues. The V and J ends lost 6 bases and 6 bases respectively, with 11 bases between them.

The chain combines TRBV5-1 with TRBJ1-5; D is ambiguous. The CDR3 length is 14 residues. V lost 4 bases and J 7 bases, leaving 15 bases between the germline ends. From germline, CDR1 is SGHRS and CDR2 YFSETQ. The CDR3 here is CASSDGRSGQPQHF. The CDR3 DNA follows: TGCGCCAGCAGCGACGGACGGTCTGGGCAGCCCCAGCATTTT.

This chain uses TRBV5-8 with TRBJ2-4; D is unclear. CDR3 length: 14 residues. Germline V gene data show CDR1 as SGHTS and CDR2 as YDEGEE. The germline V and J ends were trimmed by 4 bases and 7 bases, with 15 bases remaining between them. The CDR3 region has the DNA TGTGCCAGCAGCAAACGGACGGCTGGCAACATTCAGTACTTC. This translates into CASSKRTAGNIQYF.

The V gene is TRBV19, the J gene TRBJ2-7; D perhaps matches TRBD1 (6 bases). The CDR3 contains 14 residues. The germline V gene encodes CDR1 LNHDA and CDR2 SQIVND (reference sequence). Deletions cut 5 bases from V and 1 base from J, with 12 bases between. CDR3 nucleotides: TGTGCCAGTAGTGTTCGGGACACGTCCTACGAGCAGTACTTC. Its protein product is CASSVRDTSYEQYF. Filled out from reference TRBV19 and TRBJ2-7, the complete variable domain reads DGGITQSPKYLFRKEGQNVTLSCEQNLNHDAMYWYRQDPGQGLRLIYYSQIVNDFQKGDIAEGYSVSREKKESFPLTVTSAQKNPTAFYLCASSVRDTSYEQYFGPGTRLTVT.

The chain carries TRBV30 and TRBJ2-3; TRBD2 matches at 9 bases. CDR1 is GTSNPN and CDR2 is SVGIG in the germline V gene (reference sequence). Unmatched junction bases numbered 5, after V lost 8 bases and J lost 5 bases. The CDR3 is made up of 12 amino acids. The CDR3 DNA sequence: TGTGCCGTAGCGGGGGCCGGAGATACGCAGTATTTT. Translated: CAVAGAGDTQYF.

The chain is built from TRBV2 and TRBJ1-6, with D unclear. Trimming left V 3 bases short and J 11 bases short, with 11 bases between. The CDR3 runs to 13 residues. In germline, CDR1 is SNHLY, CDR2 FYNNEI. The CDR3 DNA sequence: TGTGCCAGCAGTGATGGGATTTCCCCACCCCTCCACTTT. This encodes CASSDGISPPLHF.

V and J are TRBV4-3 and TRBJ1-4; TRBD1 might be the D (5 bases). This CDR3 has 14 amino acids. Per germline, CDR1 LGHNA and CDR2 YSLEER. Trimming left V 4 bases short and J 2 bases short, with 8 bases between. CDR3 coding DNA: TGCGCCAGCAGCCGGGGGGGTACTAATGAAAAACTGTTTTTT. This gives the protein CASSRGGTNEKLFF.

The chain carries TRBV7-9 and TRBJ1-2; 10 nucleotides align to TRBD1. This CDR3 is 16 amino acids long. Germline lookup yields CDR1 SEHNR and CDR2 FQNEAQ (reference sequence). The ends lost 4 bases at V and 3 bases at J; junction bases unmatched: 8. The CDR3 sequence: CASSSPRTGGDYGYTF. CDR3 DNA sequence: TGTGCCAGCAGCTCTCCTCGGACAGGGGGGGACTATGGCTACACCTTC.

The chain links TRBV6-5 to TRBJ1-5; D gene unclear. The CDR3 runs 14 residues. The germline V gene has CDR1 MNHEY and CDR2 SVGAGI. V was shortened by 2 bases and J by 1 base, with 6 bases between the two germline ends. In DNA form, the CDR3 reads TGTGCCAGCAGTTACGGAGGGAGCAATCAGCCCCAGCATTTT. It is translated as CASSYGGSNQPQHF.

V gene TRBV4-1 combines with J gene TRBJ1-5; no clear D gene. The germline V gene encodes CDR1 MGHRA and CDR2 YSYEKL. CDR3 length: 15 residues. Deletions cut 1 base from V and 0 bases from J, with 7 bases between. The DNA of the CDR3 is TGCGCCAGCAGCCAAGTGGCAGATAGCAATCAGCCCCAGCATTTT. Translated, it gives CASSQVADSNQPQHF.

This chain joins TRBV6-6 and TRBJ2-2; 9 bases match TRBD1. Germline lookup yields CDR1 MNHNY and CDR2 SVGAGI (reference sequence). With 11 bases clipped from V and 7 bases from J, the junction kept 11 bases outside the gene matches. CDR3 length equals 14 residues. The CDR3 sequence is CAGGDREGDGELFF. CDR3 coding DNA: TGTGCCGGGGGGGACAGGGAGGGTGACGGGGAGCTGTTTTTT.

The CDR3 DNA sequence: TGTGCCAGCAGAGCGGCACTAGCGGGACTTGAGCAGTTCTTC. Translating gives CASRAALAGLEQFF. The chain is built from TRBV6-1 and TRBJ2-1; 10 nucleotides align to TRBD2. This CDR3 is 14 amino acids long. Germline V gene sequence: CDR1 MNHNS, CDR2 SASEGT. Unmatched junction bases numbered 8, after V lost 6 bases and J lost 9 bases.

V usage is TRBV5-1 and J usage is TRBJ2-7, with TRBD2 matching over 10 bases. Germline V lookup: CDR1 SGHRS, CDR2 YFSETQ. The CDR3 contains 17 residues. Trimming at V came to 5 bases and at J to 2 bases, leaving 13 bases not matched to a gene. The CDR3 DNA is TGCGCCAGCAGTTTCCCACCCCATAGCGGGAGGACCTACGAGCAGTACTTC. Its translation: CASSFPPHSGRTYEQYF.

The chain recombines TRBV9 with TRBJ1-3; D gene uncertain. The CDR3 spans 14 residues. V dropped 7 bases and J dropped 0 bases, with 11 bases sitting between them. Germline-derived CDR1 and CDR2 are SGDLS and YYNGEE. CDR3: CASGGVTSGNTIYF. The CDR3 nucleotides read TGTGCCAGCGGTGGGGTGACCTCTGGAAACACCATATATTTT.